One and the same sample provided the 14 T cell receptor beta chains below, sequenced in a study of blood T cell repertoires in COVID-19. Clones were sequenced by immunoSEQ multiplex PCR, and TCRdb holds only the in-frame ones, with some missing. This repertoire shows 200,000 to 250,000 clones, 70% to 90% found once; its top ten account for 2.7%. The sample consisted of peripheral blood. The source of these receptors is a man aged 30 to 45 with COVID-19, enrolled during active disease.

The chain employs TRBV11-2 and TRBJ1-2; 7 nucleotides agree with TRBD1. CDR1 is SGHAT, CDR2 FQNNGV, per germline. The V and J ends lost 3 bases and 8 bases, in that order; junction bases with no gene match: 12. The CDR3 is 15 residues long. The DNA of the CDR3 is TGTGCCAGCAGCTTCTCGACAGGGCAGATACGGGGCTACACCTTC. Its translation is CASSFSTGQIRGYTF.

V and J are TRBV5-5 and TRBJ1-2; D not certain. The CDR3 sequence is 12 residues long. Germline V gives CDR1 SGHKS, CDR2 YYEKEE (reference sequence). The germline V and J ends were trimmed by 3 bases and 4 bases, with 7 bases remaining between them. CDR3 sequence: CASSSTLYGYTF. The CDR3 nucleotides are TGTGCCAGCAGCTCGACACTCTATGGCTACACCTTC. The whole variable domain, remainder taken from reference TRBV5-5 and TRBJ1-2, is DAGVTQSPTHLIKTRGQQVTLRCSPISGHKSVSWYQQVLGQGPQFIFQYYEKEERGRGNFPDRFSARQFPNYSSELNVNALLLGDSALYLCASSSTLYGYTFGSGTRLTVV.

The chain couples TRBV19 to TRBJ2-3, with TRBD1 identical over 9 bases. The length of the CDR3 is 15 residues. Germline lookup yields CDR1 LNHDA and CDR2 SQIVND (reference sequence). J gave up 4 bases and V 5 bases, and 7 bases lay outside the gene matches. This CDR3 is CASSSTGGGADTQYF. The CDR3 DNA follows: TGTGCCAGTAGTTCGACAGGGGGTGGTGCAGATACGCAGTATTTT. Using reference TRBV19 and TRBJ2-3 for the parts outside the CDR3, the full variable domain is DGGITQSPKYLFRKEGQNVTLSCEQNLNHDAMYWYRQDPGQGLRLIYYSQIVNDFQKGDIAEGYSVSREKKESFPLTVTSAQKNPTAFYLCASSSTGGGADTQYFGPGTRLTVL.

V gene TRBV19 combines with J gene TRBJ1-5; D may be TRBD1 (5 bases). Germline V lookup: CDR1 LNHDA, CDR2 SQIVND (reference sequence). CDR3 length equals 18 residues. The V and J ends lost 7 bases and 2 bases respectively, with 24 bases between them. The CDR3 spells CASKTHGRAGPGNQPQHF. The CDR3 DNA reads TGTGCCAGTAAAACCCACGGGAGGGCAGGGCCGGGCAATCAGCCCCAGCATTTT. Combining the CDR3 with reference TRBV19 and TRBJ1-5 gives the whole variable domain DGGITQSPKYLFRKEGQNVTLSCEQNLNHDAMYWYRQDPGQGLRLIYYSQIVNDFQKGDIAEGYSVSREKKESFPLTVTSAQKNPTAFYLCASKTHGRAGPGNQPQHFGDGTRLSIL.

J is TRBJ2-1 and V is TRBV6-5; 7 positions match TRBD1. Germline V gene lookup returns CDR1 MNHEY and CDR2 SVGAGI. This CDR3 spans 13 amino acids. V shed 6 bases and J 7 bases; nucleotides not matched to a gene: 6. The DNA of the CDR3 is TGTGCCAGCAGGGTTTCGACAGGGAATGAGCAGTTCTTC. It specifies CASRVSTGNEQFF.

The genes are TRBV7-9 and TRBJ2-1; TRBD2 matches 7 bases. Germline values: CDR1 SEHNR, CDR2 FQNEAQ (reference sequence). CDR3 length equals 16 residues. V was pared by 2 bases and J by 0 bases, with 4 bases of the junction left unmatched. The CDR3 protein is CASSLPSGNSYNEQFF. The CDR3, as DNA: TGTGCCAGCAGCTTACCCAGCGGGAACTCCTACAATGAGCAGTTCTTC.

J is TRBJ1-3 and V is TRBV7-8; D may be TRBD1 (6 bases). This CDR3 has 18 amino acids. Trimming pared 4 bases from V and 2 bases from J, leaving 21 bases between. Per the germline V gene, CDR1 is SGHVS and CDR2 is FQNEAQ. The DNA for the CDR3 is TGTGCCAGCAGCTCCCTGGGGGGGCAGCGGGAGACTGGAAACACCATATATTTT. This gives the protein CASSSLGGQRETGNTIYF.

The V and J genes are TRBV28 and TRBJ1-2; D is unresolved. CDR3 length: 14 amino acids. V lost 7 bases and J 1 base, leaving 13 bases between the germline ends. Germline lookup yields CDR1 MDHEN and CDR2 SYDVKM. Here the CDR3 reads CASTYQDINYGYTF. CDR3 nucleotides: TGTGCCAGCACCTATCAGGATATTAACTATGGCTACACCTTC.

V usage is TRBV7-2 and J usage is TRBJ2-7; 7 bases are shared with TRBD1. This CDR3 is built from 12 residues. In germline, CDR1 is SGHTA, CDR2 FQGNSA. The trim removed 6 bases at V and 5 bases at J, leaving 4 bases unmatched. The CDR3 DNA is TGTGCCAGCAGTTTCACAGGGGACGAGCAGTACTTC. Amino acids: CASSFTGDEQYF.

J is TRBJ2-7 and V is TRBV7-9; 9 nucleotides align to TRBD1. Germline V gene sequence: CDR1 SEHNR, CDR2 FQNEAQ (reference sequence). This CDR3 is 14 amino acids long. V shed 4 bases and J 4 bases; nucleotides not matched to a gene: 5. The CDR3 DNA follows: TGTGCCAGCAGCTCCCGGGACAGGGAATACGAGCAGTACTTC. Translating gives CASSSRDREYEQYF.

As to this clone: The junction and the germline gene differ at one end; a read error may be behind it. The CDR3 region has the DNA TGTGCCAGCAGCCCCCGGCCCGCGGGGGATCCGTTATTC. Translating it yields CASSPRPAGDPLF. The genes are TRBV7-8 and TRBJ2-7, with 7 bases lining up with TRBD2. CDR1 is SGHVS, CDR2 FQNEAQ, per germline. The CDR3 has 13 amino acids.

The genes are TRBV9 and TRBJ1-5; maybe TRBD1 (6 bases). Germline CDR1 SGDLS, CDR2 YYNGEE. Trimming stripped 0 bases from V and 0 bases from J, with 10 bases between. This CDR3 is built from 16 residues. The CDR3 sequence: CASSVGTDYSNQPQHF. Written as DNA, the CDR3 is TGTGCCAGCAGCGTAGGGACAGACTATAGCAATCAGCCCCAGCATTTT.

In DNA, the CDR3 is TGCGCCAGCAGCCAAGATCCGGGGGATTGGGAGACCCAGTACTTC. Its protein product is CASSQDPGDWETQYF. The genes are TRBV4-1 and TRBJ2-5; the D gene is possibly TRBD2 (6 bases). CDR1 MGHRA and CDR2 YSYEKL come from the germline V gene. V gave up 0 bases and J gave up 5 bases, with 13 bases separating them. This CDR3 has 15 residues.

The J gene is TRBJ2-7, the V gene TRBV5-1; D might be TRBD2 (6 bases). Per the germline V gene, CDR1 is SGHRS and CDR2 is YFSETQ. The ends were cut back, 2 bases at V and 0 bases at J, with 15 bases in the middle. The CDR3 totals 16 residues. The CDR3 sequence: CASSFTGTFSSYEQYF. The CDR3 DNA follows: TGCGCCAGCAGCTTCACCGGGACTTTCAGCTCCTACGAGCAGTACTTC.